This passage covers 26 T cell receptor beta chains from one sample sequenced in a study of blood T cell repertoires in COVID-19. Repertoires were generated with immunoSEQ multiplex PCR, while TCRdb's copy carries only in-frame clones and drops some. The data contain some 68,000 clones, 70% to 90% of them seen just once; the ten biggest clones take up about 3%. Material: peripheral blood. The receptors shown here come from a woman aged 45-60 years with COVID-19, enrolled during active disease.

This clone was observed a few times. The chain joins TRBV19 to TRBJ2-1; tentative D call: TRBD2 (5 bases). The CDR3 is 13 residues long. Germline CDR1 LNHDA, CDR2 SQIVND (reference sequence). V was trimmed by 7 bases and J by 8 bases, leaving 15 bases between them. The DNA for the CDR3 is TGTGCCAGTACCGCCACTAGATCCTATGAGCAGTTCTTC. Protein product: CASTATRSYEQFF.

The chain uses TRBV18 and TRBJ1-4; D is undetermined. There are 16 residues in the CDR3. V gave up 6 bases and J gave up 0 bases, with 14 bases separating them. The germline CDR1 and CDR2 sequences are KGHSH and LQKENI. As DNA, the CDR3 is TGTGCCAGCTCCCTGGGCATGGGTGCAACTAATGAAAAACTGTTTTTT. Residues: CASSLGMGATNEKLFF.

This chain links TRBV7-8 with TRBJ2-2, with TRBD1 matching over 7 bases. Germline CDR1 and CDR2: SGHVS and FQNEAQ. The V gene end was trimmed by 5 bases and the J gene end by 5 bases; junction bases not matched to a gene: 11. The CDR3 is made up of 16 amino acids. CDR3 residues: CASSQDRVWWTGELFF. CDR3 coding DNA: TGTGCCAGCAGCCAAGACAGGGTCTGGTGGACCGGGGAGCTGTTTTTT.

This rearrangement joins TRBV7-2 to TRBJ2-5; a possible D gene is TRBD2 (6 bases). V was clipped by 7 bases and J by 2 bases, with 20 bases between them. Looked up from germline, CDR1 is SGHTA and CDR2 is FQGNSA. This CDR3 comprises 16 residues. DNA of the CDR3: TGTGCCAGCACGGGGGTCCGGGACTCACTTCAAGAGACCCAGTACTTC. Protein product: CASTGVRDSLQETQYF.

The gene calls are TRBV19 and TRBJ1-5, with a tentative D call TRBD1 (6 bases). The germline V gene has CDR1 LNHDA and CDR2 SQIVND (reference sequence). CDR3 length: 15 amino acids. The ends were cut back, 3 bases at V and 7 bases at J, with 16 bases in the middle. CDR3 residues: CASSITGNSRQPQHF. CDR3 DNA: TGTGCCAGTAGTATTACAGGGAATTCAAGGCAGCCCCAGCATTTT.

This chain links TRBV6-5 with TRBJ1-5; possibly TRBD1 for D (6 bases). The CDR3 has 13 amino acids. Germline-derived CDR1 and CDR2 are MNHEY and SVGAGI. The ends were cut back, 8 bases at V and 8 bases at J, with 16 bases in the middle. Here the CDR3 reads CASHSAGDKPQHF. The CDR3 DNA is TGTGCCAGCCACTCGGCAGGGGATAAGCCCCAGCATTTT.

There are a few counts of this clone. The J gene is TRBJ1-2, the V gene TRBV27; D is perhaps TRBD1 (5 bases). CDR3 length equals 14 residues. Germline V gene data show CDR1 as MNHEY and CDR2 as SMNVEV (reference sequence). V was shortened by 3 bases and J by 8 bases, with 16 bases between the two germline ends. The CDR3: CASSLGPHLWGYTF. CDR3 bases: TGTGCCAGCAGTTTGGGGCCTCATCTATGGGGCTACACCTTC.

This chain links TRBV18 with TRBJ2-7; D uncertain. The CDR3 is 15 residues long. Deletions cut 5 bases from V and 3 bases from J, with 17 bases between. Germline CDR1 and CDR2: KGHSH and LQKENI. The chain's CDR3 is CASSSEPSLRYEQYF. Here the CDR3 DNA reads TGTGCCAGCTCATCCGAGCCTTCCCTACGCTACGAGCAGTACTTC.

The CDR3 here is CASSWGGTEAFF. CDR3 nucleotides: TGTGCCAGCAGTTGGGGGGGCACTGAAGCTTTCTTT. The genes are TRBV27 and TRBJ1-1; a possible D gene is TRBD1 (5 bases). The CDR3 loop spans 12 amino acids. The V gene lost 4 bases and the J gene lost 4 bases, with 7 bases spanning the gap. Germline CDR1 MNHEY, CDR2 SMNVEV (reference sequence).

The gene calls are TRBV7-9 and TRBJ2-2, with D perhaps TRBD2 (5 bases). CDR3 size: 15 residues. Germline V gene data show CDR1 as SEHNR and CDR2 as FQNEAQ (reference sequence). Deletions cut 11 bases from V and 3 bases from J, with 19 bases between. In DNA, the CDR3 is TGTGCCGCTCCCCCCGGGAACTTACACACCGGGGAGCTGTTTTTT. It translates to CAAPPGNLHTGELFF. Full variable domain (remainder filled in from reference TRBV7-9 and TRBJ2-2): DTGVSQNPRHKITKRGQNVTFRCDPISEHNRLYWYRQTLGQGPEFLTYFQNEAQLEKSRLLSDRFSAERPKGSFSTLEIQRTEQGDSAMYLCAAPPGNLHTGELFFGEGSRLTVL.

This clone was seen only a few times. V gene TRBV30 combines with J gene TRBJ1-1; weak D call: TRBD1 (5 bases). The germline V gene has CDR1 GTSNPN and CDR2 SVGIG (reference sequence). This CDR3 has 12 residues. V shed 5 bases and J shed 11 bases, with 18 bases lying between them. CDR3 loop: CAWAPREGMAFF. The CDR3 nucleotides are TGTGCCTGGGCCCCTCGGGAGGGGATGGCTTTCTTT.

This clone was found once. The chain combines TRBV4-2 with TRBJ1-2; D is ambiguous. Germline CDR1 reads LGHNA; CDR2 reads YNFKEQ. The CDR3 consists of 16 residues. With 0 bases removed from V and 5 bases from J, the gap between germline ends came to 16 bases. The CDR3: CASSQDRWSVLYGYTF. Here the CDR3 DNA reads TGTGCCAGCAGCCAAGATCGTTGGTCAGTTCTGTATGGCTACACCTTC.

The chain combines TRBV7-9 with TRBJ2-5, with 7 bases matching TRBD2. Unmatched junction bases numbered 10, after V lost 1 base and J lost 2 bases. This CDR3 contains 17 residues. Germline loops: CDR1 SEHNR, CDR2 FQNEAQ (reference sequence). The CDR3 nucleotides read TGTGCCAGCAGCTTAGATCGTAGCGGGTCGTTGCAAGAGACCCAGTACTTC. Translating it yields CASSLDRSGSLQETQYF.

V and J are TRBV6-5 and TRBJ2-7; D ambiguous. Trimming removed 5 bases at V and 5 bases at J, with 19 bases between. Germline loops: CDR1 MNHEY, CDR2 SVGAGI. This CDR3 comprises 15 residues. The CDR3 is CASSPTTLSSHEQYF. In DNA, the CDR3 is TGTGCCAGCAGTCCCACCACCCTATCGTCCCACGAGCAGTACTTC.

The rearrangement uses TRBV28 and TRBJ2-2, with 10 bases that match TRBD2. The CDR3 runs to 15 residues. Germline V CDR1 and CDR2: MDHEN, SYDVKM. V gave up 5 bases and J gave up 5 bases; unmatched junction bases: 5. This CDR3 reads CASSPSGRGTGELFF. CDR3 bases: TGTGCCAGCAGTCCTAGCGGGAGAGGGACCGGGGAGCTGTTTTTT.

V usage is TRBV5-1 and J usage is TRBJ2-5; weak D call: TRBD2 (6 bases). The V gene lost 4 bases and the J gene lost 5 bases, with 15 bases spanning the gap. This CDR3 contains 14 residues. The germline gives CDR1 SGHRS, CDR2 YFSETQ. The CDR3 reads CASSVAVGGETQYF. The CDR3 DNA follows: TGCGCCAGCAGCGTCGCCGTAGGAGGGGAGACCCAGTACTTC.

The V and J genes are TRBV6-5 and TRBJ2-2, with 12 bases aligning to TRBD1. The CDR3 runs 15 residues. The germline CDR1 and CDR2 sequences are MNHEY and SVGAGI. After removal of 5 bases from V and 6 bases from J, the junction contained 4 bases not matched to a gene. CDR3 residues: CASSRGTGGSGELFF. CDR3 nucleotide sequence: TGTGCCAGCAGTAGAGGGACAGGGGGCTCCGGGGAGCTGTTTTTT.

The chain carries TRBV7-2 and TRBJ2-1; tentatively, D is TRBD2 (6 bases). Deletions cut 5 bases from V and 9 bases from J, with 14 bases between. CDR1 and CDR2 from the germline V gene are SGHTA and FQGNSA. The CDR3 consists of 13 residues. CDR3 sequence: CASSPRRSGEQFF. The CDR3 bases are TGTGCCAGCAGCCCAAGGCGTAGCGGTGAGCAGTTCTTC.

Comments on this clone: Sequence at one end of the junction differs from germline and may be a read error. The gene calls are TRBV9 and TRBJ2-7, with 9 bases lining up with TRBD1. The CDR3 is 13 amino acids. From germline, CDR1 is SGDLS and CDR2 YYNGEE. In nucleotides, the CDR3 is TGTGCCGGCAGTTTTGACAGGGGGTACGAGCAGTACTTC. This sequence encodes CAGSFDRGYEQYF.

V usage is TRBV19 and J usage is TRBJ1-2; 8 bases are a match to TRBD1. CDR3 size: 17 residues. V shed 4 bases and J 8 bases; nucleotides not matched to a gene: 18. Germline CDR1 LNHDA, CDR2 SQIVND (reference sequence). The CDR3 coding sequence is TGTGCCAGTAGTAGCGCCGGGACAGGTTACGGTCCCGGGGGCTACACCTTC. Encoded protein: CASSSAGTGYGPGGYTF.

The J gene is TRBJ1-5, the V gene TRBV5-4; D possibly corresponds to TRBD1 (6 bases). The CDR3 has 14 amino acids. The germline V and J ends were trimmed by 3 bases and 5 bases, with 12 bases remaining between them. Germline lookup yields CDR1 SGHNT and CDR2 YYREEE (reference sequence). This CDR3 is CASSSQGLDQPQHF. The CDR3 DNA is TGTGCCAGCAGCTCGCAGGGGTTGGATCAGCCCCAGCATTTT.

This chain joins TRBV10-3 and TRBJ2-7; 9 bases agree with TRBD1. The V and J ends lost 0 bases and 6 bases, in that order; junction bases with no gene match: 6. The CDR3 sequence is 15 residues long. Germline V gives CDR1 ENHRY, CDR2 SYGVKD. This CDR3 is CAISESTGGRGEQYF. The CDR3 coding sequence is TGTGCCATCAGTGAGTCGACAGGGGGGAGGGGCGAGCAGTACTTC.

The chain is built from TRBV19 and TRBJ1-3, with a tentative D call TRBD1 (5 bases). Germline V gene data show CDR1 as LNHDA and CDR2 as SQIVND (reference sequence). Trimming pared 9 bases from V and 0 bases from J, leaving 12 bases between. The CDR3 totals 14 residues. In nucleotides, the CDR3 is TGTGCCAGCTCAAGGGGTTCCTCTGGAAACACCATATATTTT. Its translation is CASSRGSSGNTIYF. Full variable domain (outside the CDR3, taken from reference TRBV19 and TRBJ1-3): DGGITQSPKYLFRKEGQNVTLSCEQNLNHDAMYWYRQDPGQGLRLIYYSQIVNDFQKGDIAEGYSVSREKKESFPLTVTSAQKNPTAFYLCASSRGSSGNTIYFGEGSWLTVV.

The rearrangement links TRBV19 to TRBJ2-1, with 8 bases identical to TRBD2. The CDR3 contains 14 residues. Germline-derived CDR1 and CDR2 are LNHDA and SQIVND (reference sequence). V was pared by 4 bases and J by 7 bases, with 6 bases of the junction left unmatched. The CDR3 spells CASSTSGLLNEQFF. As DNA, the CDR3 is TGTGCCAGTAGTACTAGCGGGTTATTGAATGAGCAGTTCTTC.

Only one count was recorded for this clone. The chain links TRBV19 to TRBJ2-2; weak D call: TRBD1 (5 bases). The germline gives CDR1 LNHDA, CDR2 SQIVND (reference sequence). Trimming left V 2 bases short and J 4 bases short, with 14 bases between. This CDR3 is built from 16 residues. DNA for the CDR3: TGTGCCAGTAGTATAAGGTTGGGGCCTCCCACCGGGGAGCTGTTTTTT. Translated, it gives CASSIRLGPPTGELFF.

This rearrangement joins TRBV5-8 to TRBJ2-1; 11 nucleotides match TRBD2. V lost 0 bases and J lost 9; bases outside the gene matches: 5. The CDR3 has 15 residues. Germline values: CDR1 SGHTS, CDR2 YDEGEE. CDR3 DNA: TGTGCCAGCAGCTTGGACCCCGGGACTAGCGGTGAGCAGTTCTTC. This encodes CASSLDPGTSGEQFF.